This TCR beta chain was sequenced for a study of CD8+CD57+ T cells in acquired aplastic anemia. Turning to the study itself: Sorted CD4+ and CD8+ cells yielded 2.5 to 3.5 ug of DNA on average.

TCR beta VDJ and CDR3 profiling used genomic DNA as template. TCRdb re-called the reads through MiXCR, storing one row per CDR3 protein. The table shows under 350,000 distinct CDR3 sequences, with roughly 61% occurring only once. Patients sequenced had flow cytometry evidence of CD8+CD57+ cell expansion. With no exception, the patients had severe acquired aplastic anemia. Therapy had not been given to patients before blood sampling. The CDR3 length is 14 residues. Per the germline V gene, CDR1 is SGDLS and CDR2 is YYNGEE. V lost 0 bases and J lost 6; bases outside the gene matches: 5. This TCR was recovered from a human donor with aplastic anemia. The source material was sorted CD4+, CD8+, or CD8+CD57+ T cells (not recorded which) from PBMCs. The chain recombines TRBV9 with TRBJ1-1, with 7 bases matching TRBD1. The chain's CDR3 is CASSVGQGKAEAFF. DNA for the CDR3: TGTGCCAGCAGCGTAGGACAGGGTAAGGCTGAAGCTTTCTTT.